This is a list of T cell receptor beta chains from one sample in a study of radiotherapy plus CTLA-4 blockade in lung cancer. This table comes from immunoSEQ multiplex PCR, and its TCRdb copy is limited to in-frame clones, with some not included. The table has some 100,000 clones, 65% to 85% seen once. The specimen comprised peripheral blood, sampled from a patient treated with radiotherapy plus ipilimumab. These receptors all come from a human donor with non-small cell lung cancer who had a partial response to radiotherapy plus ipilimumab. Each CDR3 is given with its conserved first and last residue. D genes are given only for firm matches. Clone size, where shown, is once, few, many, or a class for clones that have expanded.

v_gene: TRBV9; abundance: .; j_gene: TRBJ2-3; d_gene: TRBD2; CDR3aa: CASSTLLAEFTDTQYF; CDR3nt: TGTGCCAGCAGCACCCTGCTAGCGGAGTTCACAGATACGCAGTATTTT
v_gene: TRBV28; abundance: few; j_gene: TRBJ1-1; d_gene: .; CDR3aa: CASSLPGNTEAFF; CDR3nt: TGTGCCAGCAGTTTACCCGGGAACACTGAAGCTTTCTTT
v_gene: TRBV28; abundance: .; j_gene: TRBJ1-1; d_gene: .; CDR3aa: CASSLGGSGNTEAFF; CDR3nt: TGTGCCAGCAGTTTGGGGGGGTCGGGGAACACTGAAGCTTTCTTT
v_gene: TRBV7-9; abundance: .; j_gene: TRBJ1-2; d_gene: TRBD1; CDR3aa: CASSPSGTVYGYTF; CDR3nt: TGTGCCAGCAGCCCATCGGGGACAGTCTATGGCTACACCTTC
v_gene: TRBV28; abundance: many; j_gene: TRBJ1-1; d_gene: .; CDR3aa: CASDTGRTNTEAFF; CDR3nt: TGTGCCAGCGATACAGGGCGGACGAACACTGAAGCTTTCTTT
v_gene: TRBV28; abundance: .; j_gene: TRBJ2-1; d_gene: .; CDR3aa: CASSFSSTATYNEQFF; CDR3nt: TGTGCCAGCAGTTTTAGCTCGACAGCTACCTACAATGAGCAGTTCTTC
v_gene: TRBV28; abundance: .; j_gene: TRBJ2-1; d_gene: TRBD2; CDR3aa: CASSSLAGGADEQFF; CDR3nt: TGTGCCAGCAGTTCTTTAGCGGGAGGGGCCGATGAGCAGTTCTTC
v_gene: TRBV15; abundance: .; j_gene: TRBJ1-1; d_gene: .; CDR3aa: CATSRVYRVGLITEAFF; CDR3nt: TGTGCCACCAGCAGAGTGTATCGGGTCGGTTTGATCACTGAAGCTTTCTTT
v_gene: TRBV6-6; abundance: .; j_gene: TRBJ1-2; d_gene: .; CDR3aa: CASIGFEGAFSGYTF; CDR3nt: TGTGCCAGCATAGGTTTCGAAGGGGCTTTCTCTGGCTACACCTTC
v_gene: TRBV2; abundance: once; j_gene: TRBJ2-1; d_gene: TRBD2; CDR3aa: CASSGLADYNEQFF; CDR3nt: TGTGCCAGCAGTGGACTAGCGGATTACAATGAGCAGTTCTTC
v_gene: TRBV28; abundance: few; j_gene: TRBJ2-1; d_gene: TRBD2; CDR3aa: CASSLSGRNEQFF; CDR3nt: TGTGCCAGCAGTTTAAGCGGGAGAAATGAGCAGTTCTTC
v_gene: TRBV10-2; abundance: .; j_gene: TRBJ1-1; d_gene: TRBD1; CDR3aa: CASLGALQGPYTEAFF; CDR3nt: TGCGCCAGCCTAGGGGCCCTACAGGGGCCCTACACTGAAGCTTTCTTT
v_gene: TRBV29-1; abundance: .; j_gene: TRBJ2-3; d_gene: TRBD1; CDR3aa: CSAAGQGSGSYTQYF; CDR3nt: TGCAGCGCGGCGGGACAGGGGAGCGGTTCATATACGCAGTATTTT
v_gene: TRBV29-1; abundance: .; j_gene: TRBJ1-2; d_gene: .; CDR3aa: CSVGKGSNYGYTF; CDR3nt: TGCAGCGTTGGTAAGGGGTCTAACTATGGCTACACCTTC
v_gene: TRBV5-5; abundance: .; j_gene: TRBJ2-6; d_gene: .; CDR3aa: CASSLGDRANVLTF; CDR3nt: TGTGCCAGCAGCTTGGGGGACAGGGCCAACGTCCTGACTTTC
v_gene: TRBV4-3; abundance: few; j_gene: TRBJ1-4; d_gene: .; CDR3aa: CASSQDLSGFEKLFF; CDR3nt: TGCGCCAGCAGCCAAGACCTTTCAGGGTTTGAAAAACTGTTTTTT
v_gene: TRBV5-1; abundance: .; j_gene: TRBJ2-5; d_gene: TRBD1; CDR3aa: CASSSRTGAVETQYF; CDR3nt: TGCGCCAGCAGCTCTCGGACAGGGGCGGTAGAGACCCAGTACTTC
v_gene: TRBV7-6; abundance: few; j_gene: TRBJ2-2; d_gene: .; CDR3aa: CASSLSVNSRGELFF; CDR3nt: TGTGCCAGCAGCTTATCGGTCAACAGTAGGGGGGAGCTGTTTTTT
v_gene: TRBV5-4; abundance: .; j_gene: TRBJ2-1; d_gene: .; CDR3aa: CASSFRGSSYNEQFF; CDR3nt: TGTGCCAGCAGCTTTCGAGGAAGCTCCTACAATGAGCAGTTCTTC
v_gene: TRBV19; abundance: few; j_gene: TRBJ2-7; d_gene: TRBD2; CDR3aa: CASSTPGLAGRSYEQYF; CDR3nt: TGTGCCAGTAGTACCCCGGGACTAGCGGGGCGCTCCTACGAGCAGTACTTC
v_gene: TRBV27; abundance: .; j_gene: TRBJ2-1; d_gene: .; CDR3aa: CASSLDLNNEQFF; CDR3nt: TGTGCCAGCAGCCTGGACTTGAACAATGAGCAGTTCTTC
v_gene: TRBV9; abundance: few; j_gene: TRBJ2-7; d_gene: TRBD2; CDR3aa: CASSVATGGAEQYF; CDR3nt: TGTGCCAGCAGCGTAGCTACGGGAGGGGCCGAGCAGTACTTC
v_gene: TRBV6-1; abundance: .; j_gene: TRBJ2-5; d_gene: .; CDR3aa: CASSTGPGETQYF; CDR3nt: TGTGCCAGCAGCACAGGTCCGGGCGAGACCCAGTACTTC
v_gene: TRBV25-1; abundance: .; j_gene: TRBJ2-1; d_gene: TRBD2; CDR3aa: CASSELTSGGNEQFF; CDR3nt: TGTGCCAGCAGTGAATTAACTAGCGGGGGCAATGAGCAGTTCTTC
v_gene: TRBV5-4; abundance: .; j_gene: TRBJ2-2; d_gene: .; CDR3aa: CASSLEQNTGELFF; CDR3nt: TGTGCCAGCAGCTTGGAACAGAACACCGGGGAGCTGTTTTTT
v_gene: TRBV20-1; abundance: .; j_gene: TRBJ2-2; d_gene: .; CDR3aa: CSASGPGELFF; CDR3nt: TGCAGTGCTAGTGGCCCTGGGGAGCTGTTTTTT
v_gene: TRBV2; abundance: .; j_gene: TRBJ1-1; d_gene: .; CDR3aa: CASSYNANTEAFF; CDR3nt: TGTGCCAGCAGTTACAATGCGAACACTGAAGCTTTCTTT
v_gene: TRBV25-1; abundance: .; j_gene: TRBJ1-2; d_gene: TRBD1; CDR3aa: CASSGQGNYGYTF; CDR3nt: TGTGCCAGCAGTGGACAGGGGAACTATGGCTACACCTTC
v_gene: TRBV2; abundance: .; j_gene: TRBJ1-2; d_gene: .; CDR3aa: CASRPPRDIHYTF; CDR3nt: TGTGCCAGCAGGCCCCCACGGGACATTCACTACACCTTC
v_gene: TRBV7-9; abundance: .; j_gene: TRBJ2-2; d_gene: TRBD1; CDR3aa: CASSLGQGIGSGELFF; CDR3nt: TGTGCCAGCAGCTTAGGACAGGGAATAGGTTCCGGGGAGCTGTTTTTT
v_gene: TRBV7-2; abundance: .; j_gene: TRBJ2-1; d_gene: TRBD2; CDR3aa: CASSQVTSGNEQFF; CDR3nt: TGTGCCAGCAGCCAGGTAACTAGCGGCAATGAGCAGTTCTTC
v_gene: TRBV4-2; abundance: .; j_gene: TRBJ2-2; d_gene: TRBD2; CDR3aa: CASSQQRLAGVPGELFF; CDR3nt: TGTGCCAGCAGCCAACAACGACTAGCGGGAGTACCGGGGGAGCTGTTTTTT
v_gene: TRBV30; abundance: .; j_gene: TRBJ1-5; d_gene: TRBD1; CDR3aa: CAWKAPDRGTGQPQHF; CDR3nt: TGTGCCTGGAAAGCCCCGGACAGGGGGACCGGGCAGCCCCAGCATTTT
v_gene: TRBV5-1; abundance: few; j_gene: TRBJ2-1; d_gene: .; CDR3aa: CASSLGLPPLNEQFF; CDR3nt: TGCGCCAGCAGCTTGGGGCTCCCACCCCTCAATGAGCAGTTCTTC